Listed below are T cell receptor beta chains from one sample, sequenced in a study of T cells in Graves' hyperthyroidism and ophthalmopathy. Using its own MiXCR run on the multiplex PCR reads, TCRdb lists one record per CDR3 protein. The sample carries approximately 330,000 distinct CDR3 sequences, roughly a fifth recorded once. The specimen sequenced was blood. The receptor source for this set is a woman in her 50s with Graves' hyperthyroidism. Each CDR3 is given with its conserved first and last residue. D genes are given only for firm matches. Size tells how often a clone was seen (once, few, many) or the class of an expanded clone, and some rows leave it out.

j_gene: TRBJ1-2
d_gene: NA
abundance: many
v_gene: TRBV20-1
CDR3nt: TGCAGTGCTAACCCATCTGGACATCTCTCGCTGGGAGGCTACACCTTC
CDR3aa: CSANPSGHLSLGGYTF

j_gene: TRBJ2-6
d_gene: TRBD1
abundance: few
v_gene: TRBV7-9
CDR3nt: TGTGCCAGCATCCGACAGGGGGCGGCTGGGGCCAACGTCCTGACTTTC
CDR3aa: CASIRQGAAGANVLTF

j_gene: TRBJ1-2
d_gene: NA
abundance: few
v_gene: TRBV5-8
CDR3nt: TGTGCCAGCAGCTTGTATAAGGGGGGGAACTATGGCTACACCTTC
CDR3aa: CASSLYKGGNYGYTF

j_gene: TRBJ2-7
d_gene: TRBD2
abundance: few
v_gene: TRBV12-3/TRBV12-4
CDR3nt: TGTGCCAGCAGTTTCAATAGCGGGAGGAGCGAGCAGTACTTC
CDR3aa: CASSFNSGRSEQYF

j_gene: TRBJ1-1
d_gene: TRBD1
abundance: few
v_gene: TRBV20-1
CDR3nt: TGCAGTGCTCTCGGGACAGGAAACACTGAAGCTTTCTTT
CDR3aa: CSALGTGNTEAFF

j_gene: TRBJ2-3
d_gene: TRBD1
abundance: many
v_gene: TRBV7-9
CDR3nt: TGTGCCAGCAGCACAGGGGGGACAGATACGCAGTATTTT
CDR3aa: CASSTGGTDTQYF

j_gene: TRBJ2-1
d_gene: TRBD2
abundance: many
v_gene: TRBV7-3
CDR3nt: TGTGCCAGCAGCCCTAGCGGGAGGGAAGACAATGAGCAGTTCTTC
CDR3aa: CASSPSGREDNEQFF

j_gene: TRBJ2-1
d_gene: NA
abundance: many
v_gene: TRBV5-1
CDR3nt: TGCGCCAGCAGCTTGCGGACATCGTTGGATGAGCAGTTCTTC
CDR3aa: CASSLRTSLDEQFF

j_gene: TRBJ2-3
d_gene: NA
abundance: NA
v_gene: TRBV10-3
CDR3nt: TGTGCCATCAGCCCTAGCGTTAGCACAGATACGCAGTATTTT
CDR3aa: CAISPSVSTDTQYF

j_gene: TRBJ1-1
d_gene: NA
abundance: many
v_gene: TRBV30
CDR3nt: TGTGCCTGGATCCGGGGGGGGCTGGGGACTGAAGCTTTCTTT
CDR3aa: CAWIRGGLGTEAFF